The 4 T cell receptor beta chains in this list originate from one sample, sequenced in a study of CD8+ T cells in alopecia areata. The treatment is: oral pan-JAK inhibitor, 5-10 mg twice daily. RNA was extracted and reverse transcribed into cDNA as the sequencing template. TCRdb's copy holds only in-frame clones and misses some; the assay was immunoSEQ multiplex PCR. The sample holds about 220,000 clones, about 58% seen once. The material was CD4+ T cells sorted from blood, obtained at week 4, from a patient treated with tofacitinib. The receptor set was obtained from a human donor with alopecia areata.

This clone was recorded a few times. The J gene is TRBJ2-2, the V gene TRBV7-2; D is ambiguous. The germline V gene has CDR1 SGHTA and CDR2 FQGNSA. This CDR3 is built from 13 residues. V was cut by 5 bases and J by 6 bases, with 10 bases left in between. The CDR3 is CASSLSQPGELFF. The CDR3, as DNA: TGTGCCAGCAGCCTAAGTCAGCCCGGGGAGCTGTTTTTT. The variable domain in full, completed from reference TRBV7-2 and TRBJ2-2, reads GAGVSQSPSNKVTEKGKDVELRCDPISGHTALYWYRQSLGQGLEFLIYFQGNSAPDKSGLPSDRFSAERTGGSVSTLTIQRTQQEDSAVYLCASSLSQPGELFFGEGSRLTVL.

V is TRBV13 and J is TRBJ1-1; tentative D call: TRBD1 (6 bases). Germline lookup yields CDR1 PRHDT and CDR2 FYEKMQ (reference sequence). V gave up 1 base and J gave up 11 bases, with 11 bases separating them. CDR3 length: 12 residues. The CDR3 region is CASSLVGGQAFF. The DNA of the CDR3 is TGTGCCAGCAGCTTAGTCGGGGGGCAGGCTTTCTTT. Filled out from reference TRBV13 and TRBJ1-1, the complete variable domain reads AAGVIQSPRHLIKEKRETATLKCYPIPRHDTVYWYQQGPGQDPQFLISFYEKMQSDKGSIPDRFSAQQFSDYHSELNMSSLELGDSALYFCASSLVGGQAFFGQGTRLTVV.

This clone was found once. V gene TRBV25-1 combines with J gene TRBJ1-6; the match to TRBD1 covers 9 bases. The CDR3 has 15 residues. Trimming cost V 3 bases and J 9 bases; bases outside gene matches: 6. Germline CDR1 is MGHDK and CDR2 is SYGVNS. The CDR3 loop reads CASSDPGQGSSPLHF. The CDR3 DNA is TGTGCCAGCAGTGACCCGGGACAGGGATCTTCACCCCTCCACTTT.

The V gene is TRBV20-1, the J gene TRBJ2-3; no definite D call. The germline V gene encodes CDR1 DFQATT and CDR2 SNEGSKA (reference sequence). The CDR3 contains 11 residues. Trimming removed 5 bases from V and 7 bases from J, with 10 bases in between. The CDR3 DNA sequence: TGCAGTGCTTTCGTAAGGCATACGCAGTATTTT. This codes for CSAFVRHTQYF.